The 3 T cell receptor beta chains below come from one sample, sequenced in a study of T cells after yellow fever vaccination. A single record per CDR3 protein comes from TCRdb applying MiXCR to the 5' RACE reads. The table has under 250,000 distinct CDR3 sequences, 6.9% seen once. The sequencing used CD4+ T cells sorted from PBMCs, collected 15 days after the yellow fever booster vaccination. These receptors were obtained from a man aged 25 to 40 who received the YFV17D yellow fever vaccine.

V and J are TRBV5-1 and TRBJ2-1; TRBD1 matches 10 bases. Germline-derived CDR1 and CDR2 are SGHRS and YFSETQ. Losses at the gene ends were 0 bases for V and 6 bases for J; bases not matched to a gene: 6. This CDR3 is built from 16 residues. CDR3 sequence (DNA): TGCGCCAGCAGCTTGGCCGGGACAGGGGCATTCAATGAGCAGTTCTTC. This gives the protein CASSLAGTGAFNEQFF.

The V call is TRBV20-1, the J call TRBJ1-4; D possibly corresponds to TRBD1 (5 bases). This CDR3 has 15 amino acids. Germline values: CDR1 DFQATT, CDR2 SNEGSKA (reference sequence). V lost 1 base to trimming and J lost 0 bases, with 9 bases between them. DNA of the CDR3: TGCAGTGCTAGAGTAAGGGGAGCAACTAATGAAAAACTGTTTTTT. Translating it yields CSARVRGATNEKLFF.

The chain carries TRBV5-4 and TRBJ2-5; D tentatively fits TRBD1 or TRBD2 (5 bases each). The CDR3 runs 14 residues. Between the trimmed V and J ends, which lost 3 bases and 5 bases, there was a span of 14 bases. CDR1 and CDR2 from the germline V gene are SGHNT and YYREEE (reference sequence). The CDR3 reads CASSSGSLKETQYF. Here the CDR3 DNA reads TGTGCCAGCAGCTCAGGGAGCCTGAAGGAGACCCAGTACTTC. The full variable domain, its missing parts supplied by reference TRBV5-4 and TRBJ2-5, is ETGVTQSPTHLIKTRGQQVTLRCSSQSGHNTVSWYQQALGQGPQFIFQYYREEENGRGNFPPRFSGLQFPNYSSELNVNALELDDSALYLCASSSGSLKETQYFGPGTRLLVL.